This section outlines one T cell receptor (beta chain) sequence together with its context. The treatment: some 19 received Ad26.COV2.S at low or high dose, single or two shots; 5 received placebo; per-sample allocation not given. The study sampled participants on day 63 after the first vaccine or placebo injection. The data were produced by immunoSEQ multiplex PCR, yet TCRdb's version contains in-frame clones alone and is incomplete. This sample has about 440,000 clones, with 87% found just once. V dropped 7 bases and J dropped 8 bases, with 14 bases sitting between them. CDR1 is LNHDA, CDR2 SQIVND, per germline (reference sequence). The CDR3 has 13 residues. The data originate from a study of Ad26.COV2.S vaccination and SARS-CoV-2 variants.

This receptor was identified in a person between 18 and 65 years old who received the Ad26.COV2.S COVID-19 vaccine or a placebo. This material consisted of peripheral blood, taken in a trial of Ad26.COV2.S vaccine versus placebo. The chain recombines TRBV19 with TRBJ1-4; D not resolved. CDR3 coding DNA: TGTGCCAGTAAACGGGCCTGGGGAGAAAAACTGTTTTTT. It yields the protein CASKRAWGEKLFF. The full variable domain, rest sourced from reference TRBV19 and TRBJ1-4, is DGGITQSPKYLFRKEGQNVTLSCEQNLNHDAMYWYRQDPGQGLRLIYYSQIVNDFQKGDIAEGYSVSREKKESFPLTVTSAQKNPTAFYLCASKRAWGEKLFFGSGTQLSVL.